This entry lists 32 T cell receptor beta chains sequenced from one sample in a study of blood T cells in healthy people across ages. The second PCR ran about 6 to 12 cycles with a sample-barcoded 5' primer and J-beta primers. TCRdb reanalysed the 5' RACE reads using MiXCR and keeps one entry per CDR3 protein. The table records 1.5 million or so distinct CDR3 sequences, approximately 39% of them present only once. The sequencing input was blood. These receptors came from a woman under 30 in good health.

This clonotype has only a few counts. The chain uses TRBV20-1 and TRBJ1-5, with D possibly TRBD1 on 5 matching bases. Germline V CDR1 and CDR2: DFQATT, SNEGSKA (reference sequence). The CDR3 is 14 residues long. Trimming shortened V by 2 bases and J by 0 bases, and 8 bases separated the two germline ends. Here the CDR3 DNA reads TGCAGTGCTAGAAGGGGCAGTAGCAATCAGCCCCAGCATTTT. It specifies CSARRGSSNQPQHF.

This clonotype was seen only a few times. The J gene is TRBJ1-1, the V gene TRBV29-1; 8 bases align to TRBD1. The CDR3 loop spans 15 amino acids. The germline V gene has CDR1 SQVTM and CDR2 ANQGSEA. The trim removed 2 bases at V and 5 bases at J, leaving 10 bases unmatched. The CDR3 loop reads CSVEYQGAKRTEAFF. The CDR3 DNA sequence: TGCAGCGTTGAATACCAGGGGGCTAAGAGGACTGAAGCTTTCTTT.

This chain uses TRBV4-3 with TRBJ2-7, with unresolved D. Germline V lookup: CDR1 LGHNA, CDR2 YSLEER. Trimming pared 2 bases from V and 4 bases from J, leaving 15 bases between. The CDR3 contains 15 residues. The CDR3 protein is CASSQPTEQPYEQYF. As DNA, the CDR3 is TGCGCCAGCAGCCAACCTACGGAACAGCCTTACGAGCAGTACTTC.

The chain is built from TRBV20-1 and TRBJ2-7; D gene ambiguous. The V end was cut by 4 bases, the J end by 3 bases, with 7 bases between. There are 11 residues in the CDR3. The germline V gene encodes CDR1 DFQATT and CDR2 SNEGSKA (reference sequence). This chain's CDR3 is CSAKTVYEQYF. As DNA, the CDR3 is TGCAGTGCTAAGACCGTCTACGAGCAGTACTTC.

DNA of the CDR3: TGTGCCAGCAGTTACCCCCAGGCCAGGGGAGCTTTCTTT. This translates into CASSYPQARGAFF. The rearrangement links TRBV6-2 or TRBV6-3 to TRBJ1-1, with D maybe TRBD1 (6 bases). This CDR3 comprises 13 residues. Germline assignment: CDR1 MNHEY and CDR2 SVGEGT. Trimming pared 2 bases from V and 10 bases from J, leaving 14 bases between.

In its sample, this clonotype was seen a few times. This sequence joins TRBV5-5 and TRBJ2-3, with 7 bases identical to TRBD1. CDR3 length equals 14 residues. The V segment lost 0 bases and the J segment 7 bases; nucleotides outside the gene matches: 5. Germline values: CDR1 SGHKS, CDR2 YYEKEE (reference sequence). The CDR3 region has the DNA TGTGCCAGCAGCTTGGGACAGGGACCATATACGCAGTATTTT. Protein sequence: CASSLGQGPYTQYF.

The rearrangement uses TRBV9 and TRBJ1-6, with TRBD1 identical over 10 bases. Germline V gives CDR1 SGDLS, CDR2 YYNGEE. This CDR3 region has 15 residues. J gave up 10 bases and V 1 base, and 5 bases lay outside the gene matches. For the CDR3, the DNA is TGTGCCAGCAGCGTAACAGGGACAGGGGACTCACCCCTCCACTTT. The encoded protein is CASSVTGTGDSPLHF.

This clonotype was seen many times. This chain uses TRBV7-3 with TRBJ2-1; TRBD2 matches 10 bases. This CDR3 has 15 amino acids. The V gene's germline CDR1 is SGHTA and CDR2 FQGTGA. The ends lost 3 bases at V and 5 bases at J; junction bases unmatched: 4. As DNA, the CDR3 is TGTGCCAGCAGCTTCCTAGCGGGAGATAACAATGAGCAGTTCTTC. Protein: CASSFLAGDNNEQFF. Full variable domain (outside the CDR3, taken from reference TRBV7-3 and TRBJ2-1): GAGVSQTPSNKVTEKGKYVELRCDPISGHTALYWYRQSLGQGPEFLIYFQGTGAADDSGLPNDRFFAVRPEGSVSTLKIQRTERGDSAVYLCASSFLAGDNNEQFFGPGTRLTVL.

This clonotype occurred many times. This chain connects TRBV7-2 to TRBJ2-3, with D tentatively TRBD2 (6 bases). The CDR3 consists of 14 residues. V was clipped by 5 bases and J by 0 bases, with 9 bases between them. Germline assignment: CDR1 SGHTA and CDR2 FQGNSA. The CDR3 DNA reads TGTGCCAGCAGCCCTGGGACTAGCACAGATACGCAGTATTTT. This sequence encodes CASSPGTSTDTQYF.

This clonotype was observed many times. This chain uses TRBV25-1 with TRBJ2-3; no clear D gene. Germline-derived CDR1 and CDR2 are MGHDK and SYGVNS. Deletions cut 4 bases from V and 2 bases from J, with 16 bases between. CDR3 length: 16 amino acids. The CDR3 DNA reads TGTGCCAGCAGTGGTATGCTCCTTAACTCCACAGATACGCAGTATTTT. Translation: CASSGMLLNSTDTQYF.

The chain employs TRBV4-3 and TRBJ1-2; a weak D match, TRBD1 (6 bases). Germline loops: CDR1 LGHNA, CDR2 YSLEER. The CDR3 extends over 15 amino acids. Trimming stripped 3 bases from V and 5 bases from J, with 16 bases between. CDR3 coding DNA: TGCGCCAGCAGCCACGGACCACAGGGAAGGTATGGCTACACCTTC. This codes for CASSHGPQGRYGYTF.

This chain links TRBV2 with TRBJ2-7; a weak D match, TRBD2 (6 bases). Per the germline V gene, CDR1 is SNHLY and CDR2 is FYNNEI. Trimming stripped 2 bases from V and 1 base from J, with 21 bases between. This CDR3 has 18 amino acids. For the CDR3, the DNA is TGTGCCAGCAGTGAAAGTTGGCTAGCGAAAGCAGGATCCTACGAGCAGTACTTC. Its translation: CASSESWLAKAGSYEQYF.

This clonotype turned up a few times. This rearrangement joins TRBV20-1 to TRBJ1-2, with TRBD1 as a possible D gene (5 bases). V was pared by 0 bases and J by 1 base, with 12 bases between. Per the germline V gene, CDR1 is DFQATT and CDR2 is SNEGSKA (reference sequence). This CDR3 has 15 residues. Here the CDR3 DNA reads TGCAGTGCTAGAGATACTGGGACGGGTAACTATGGCTACACCTTC. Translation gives CSARDTGTGNYGYTF.

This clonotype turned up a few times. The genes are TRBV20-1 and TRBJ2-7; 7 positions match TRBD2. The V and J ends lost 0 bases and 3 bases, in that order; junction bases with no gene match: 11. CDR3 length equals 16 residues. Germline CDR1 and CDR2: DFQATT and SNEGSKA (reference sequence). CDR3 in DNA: TGCAGTGCTAGAGATGCTTCGGCGGGAGCGATCTACGAGCAGTACTTC. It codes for CSARDASAGAIYEQYF.

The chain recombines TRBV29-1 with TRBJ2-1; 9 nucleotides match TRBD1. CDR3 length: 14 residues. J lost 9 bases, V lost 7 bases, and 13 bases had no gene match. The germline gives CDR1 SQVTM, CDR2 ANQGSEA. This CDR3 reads CSEKTGGWGGEQFF. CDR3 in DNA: TGCAGCGAAAAAACAGGGGGCTGGGGTGGTGAGCAGTTCTTC.

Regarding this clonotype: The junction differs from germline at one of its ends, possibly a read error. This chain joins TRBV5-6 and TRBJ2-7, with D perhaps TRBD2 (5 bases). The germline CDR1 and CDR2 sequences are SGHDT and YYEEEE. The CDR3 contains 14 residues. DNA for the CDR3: TGTGCCTGCAGCTTCCTCGGACTTGGCTACGAGCAGTACTTC. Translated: CACSFLGLGYEQYF.

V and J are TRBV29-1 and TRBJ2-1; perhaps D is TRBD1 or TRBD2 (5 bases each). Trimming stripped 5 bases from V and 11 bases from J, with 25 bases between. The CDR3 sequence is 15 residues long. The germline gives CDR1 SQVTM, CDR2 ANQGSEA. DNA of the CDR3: TGCAGCGTTCAGAGGCCGGGACGCGCGCCGACTCAGCAGTTCTTC. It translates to CSVQRPGRAPTQQFF.

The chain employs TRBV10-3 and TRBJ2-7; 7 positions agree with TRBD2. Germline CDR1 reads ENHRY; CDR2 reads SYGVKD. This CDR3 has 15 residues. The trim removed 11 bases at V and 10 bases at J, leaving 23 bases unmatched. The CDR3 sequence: CAPVEREWFQEAQYF. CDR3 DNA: TGTGCCCCAGTCGAGCGGGAATGGTTCCAAGAGGCTCAGTACTTC.

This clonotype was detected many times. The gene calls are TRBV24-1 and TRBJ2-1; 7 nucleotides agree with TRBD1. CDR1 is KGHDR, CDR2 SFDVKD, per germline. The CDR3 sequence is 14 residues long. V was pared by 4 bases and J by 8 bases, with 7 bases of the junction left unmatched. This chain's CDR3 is CATSETTGIDEQFF. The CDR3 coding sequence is TGTGCCACCAGTGAGACGACAGGGATCGATGAGCAGTTCTTC.

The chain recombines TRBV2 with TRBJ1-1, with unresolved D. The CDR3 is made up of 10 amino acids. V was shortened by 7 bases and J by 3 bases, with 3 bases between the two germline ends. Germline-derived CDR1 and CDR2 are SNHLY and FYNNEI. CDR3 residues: CASTYTEAFF. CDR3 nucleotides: TGTGCCAGCACTTACACTGAAGCTTTCTTT.

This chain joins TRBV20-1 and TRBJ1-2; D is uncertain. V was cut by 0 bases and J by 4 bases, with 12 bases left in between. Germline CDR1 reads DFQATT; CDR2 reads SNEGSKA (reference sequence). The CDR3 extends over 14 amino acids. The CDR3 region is CSARDANGIYGYTF. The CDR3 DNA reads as TGCAGTGCTAGAGACGCCAATGGGATCTATGGCTACACCTTC.

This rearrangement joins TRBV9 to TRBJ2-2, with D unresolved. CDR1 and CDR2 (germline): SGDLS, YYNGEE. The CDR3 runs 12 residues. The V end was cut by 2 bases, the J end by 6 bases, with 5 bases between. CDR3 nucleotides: TGTGCCAGCAGCGTTGGATCCGGGGAGCTGTTTTTT. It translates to CASSVGSGELFF.

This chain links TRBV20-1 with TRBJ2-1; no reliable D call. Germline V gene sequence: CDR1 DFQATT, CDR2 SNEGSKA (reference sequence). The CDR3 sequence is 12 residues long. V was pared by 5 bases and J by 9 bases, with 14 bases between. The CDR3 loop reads CSAGPRVGEQFF. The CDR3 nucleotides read TGCAGTGCTGGACCCCGAGTTGGTGAGCAGTTCTTC.

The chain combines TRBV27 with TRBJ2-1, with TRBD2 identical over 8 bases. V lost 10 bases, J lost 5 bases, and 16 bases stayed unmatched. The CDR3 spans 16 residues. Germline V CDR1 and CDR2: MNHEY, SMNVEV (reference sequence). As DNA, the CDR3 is TGTGCCATCTCACGGTTACGGGAGGGTGAACACAATGAGCAGTTCTTC. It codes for CAISRLREGEHNEQFF.

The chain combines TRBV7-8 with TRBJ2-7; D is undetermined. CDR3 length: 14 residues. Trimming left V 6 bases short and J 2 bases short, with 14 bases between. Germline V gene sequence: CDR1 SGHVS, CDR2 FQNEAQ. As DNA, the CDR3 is TGTGCCAGCAGGGGCACCGACATTCCCTACGAGCAGTACTTC. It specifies CASRGTDIPYEQYF.

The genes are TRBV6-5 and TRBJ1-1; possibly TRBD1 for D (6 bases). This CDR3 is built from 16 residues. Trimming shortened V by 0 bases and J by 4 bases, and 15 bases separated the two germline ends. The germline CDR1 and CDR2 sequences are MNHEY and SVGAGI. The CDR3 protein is CASSYSTGAGGTEAFF. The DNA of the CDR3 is TGTGCCAGCAGTTACTCGACAGGCGCCGGGGGCACTGAAGCTTTCTTT.

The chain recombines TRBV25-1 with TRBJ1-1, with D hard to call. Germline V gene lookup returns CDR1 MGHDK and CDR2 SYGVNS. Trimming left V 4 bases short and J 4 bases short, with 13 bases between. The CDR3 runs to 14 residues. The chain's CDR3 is CASSVGAWGTEAFF. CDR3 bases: TGTGCCAGCAGTGTCGGCGCCTGGGGCACTGAAGCTTTCTTT.

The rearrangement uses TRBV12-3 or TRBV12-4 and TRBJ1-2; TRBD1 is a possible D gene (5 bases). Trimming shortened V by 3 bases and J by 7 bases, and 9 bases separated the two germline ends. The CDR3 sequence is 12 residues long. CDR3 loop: CASSFTRAGYTF. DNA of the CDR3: TGTGCCAGCAGTTTTACCAGGGCTGGCTACACCTTC.

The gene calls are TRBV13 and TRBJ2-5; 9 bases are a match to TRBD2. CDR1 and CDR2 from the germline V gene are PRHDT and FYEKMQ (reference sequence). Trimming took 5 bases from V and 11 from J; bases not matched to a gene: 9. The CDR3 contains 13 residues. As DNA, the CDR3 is TGTGCCAGCAGCATTGAGCGGGAGGAGGAGCAGTACTTC. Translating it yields CASSIEREEEQYF.

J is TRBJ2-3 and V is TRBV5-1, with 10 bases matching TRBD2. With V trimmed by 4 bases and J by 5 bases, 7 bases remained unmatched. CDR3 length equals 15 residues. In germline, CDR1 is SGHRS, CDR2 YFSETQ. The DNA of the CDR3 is TGCGCCAGCAGCGGAGGACTAGCGGCCCGAGATACGCAGTATTTT. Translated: CASSGGLAARDTQYF.

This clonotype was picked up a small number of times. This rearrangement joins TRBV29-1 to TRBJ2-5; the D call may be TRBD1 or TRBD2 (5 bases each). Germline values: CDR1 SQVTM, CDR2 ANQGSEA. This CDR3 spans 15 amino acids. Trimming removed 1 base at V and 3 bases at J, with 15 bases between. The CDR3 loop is CSVEGRWGRKETQYF. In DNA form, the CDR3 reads TGCAGCGTTGAAGGAAGATGGGGACGGAAAGAGACCCAGTACTTC.

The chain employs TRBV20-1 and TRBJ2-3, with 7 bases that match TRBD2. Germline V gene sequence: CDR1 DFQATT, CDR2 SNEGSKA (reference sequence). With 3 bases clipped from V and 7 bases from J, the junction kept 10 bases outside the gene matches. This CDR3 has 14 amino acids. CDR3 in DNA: TGCAGTGCTAGTGAAACGGGGGGACGTTATACGCAGTATTTT. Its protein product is CSASETGGRYTQYF.